What follows describes a single T cell receptor (beta chain). Its target is not known. The read terminates 3 residues before the CDR3 end, so the remaining end is supplied by the germline J gene. Using immunoSEQ multiplex PCR, the repertoire was profiled, and TCRdb retains in-frame clones only, with some absent. The sample yields fewer than 35,000 clones, of which the top ten take up 7.8%. V lost 4 bases and J lost 5, with 12 bases in between. Germline CDR1 MNHNS, CDR2 SASEGT. This CDR3 region has 13 residues. This sample was included in a study of T cells in women clearing cervical HPV infection. Study-wide background: Blood came at first lesion visit for cases, post-clearance for controls. For cases, blood was sampled a median about 160 days after lesion detection, interquartile range roughly 85 to 200 days. Study-level results: Repertoire richness, not evenness, was significantly elevated in CIN3+ cases versus controls.

The receptor's source is a woman between 18 and 70 years old with a cervical HPV16 infection that either progressed to CIN3+ or cleared (not recorded which). The chain employs TRBV6-1 and TRBJ2-7; a possible D gene is TRBD1 (6 bases). The specimen sequenced was blood buffy coat. Here the CDR3 reads CASSGGRGHEQYF. The sequenced CDR3 bases are TGTGCCAGCAGTGGGGGCAGGGGCCACGAG.